The next 20 T cell receptor beta chains were all read from a single sample in a study of shared clonotypes between healthy human individuals. Repertoires were generated with immunoSEQ multiplex PCR, while TCRdb's copy carries only in-frame clones and drops some. Of roughly 2.1 million clones in the sample, just over 90% were seen once. CD8 cells regarded as naive lacked CD45RO, were positively chosen for CCR7, and omitted terminally differentiated effector memory CD45RA+ cells. The specimen was naive CD8+ T cells from PBMCs. The receptors shown here come from a man younger than 30 in good health. Some clones in this sample may be carry-over from other donors' samples.

This sequence joins TRBV19 and TRBJ2-1; D may be TRBD1 (5 bases). CDR3 length equals 14 residues. Trimming stripped 2 bases from V and 7 bases from J, with 12 bases between. CDR1 is LNHDA and CDR2 is SQIVND in the germline V gene (reference sequence). The CDR3: CASSIRGPQNEQFF. Here the CDR3 DNA reads TGTGCCAGTAGTATAAGGGGTCCCCAAAATGAGCAGTTCTTC.

In regard to this clone: Other DNA sequences in this specimen translate into the identical CDR3. The chain couples TRBV27 to TRBJ1-2; D perhaps matches TRBD1 (5 bases). This CDR3 is 13 amino acids long. In germline, CDR1 is MNHEY, CDR2 SMNVEV (reference sequence). V was trimmed by 1 base and J by 7 bases, leaving 10 bases between them. The CDR3 DNA sequence: TGTGCCAGCAGTTTATTAGGGGAGAGTGGCTACACCTTC. This encodes CASSLLGESGYTF.

The chain joins TRBV9 to TRBJ2-4; 8 nucleotides line up with TRBD2. Germline CDR1 reads SGDLS; CDR2 reads YYNGEE. The CDR3 is 15 residues long. The J segment lost 8 bases and the V segment lost 0 bases, leaving 7 bases of the junction unmatched. The CDR3 bases are TGTGCCAGCAGCGTAGTGGGGACTAGTAGCGACATTCAGTACTTC. Its protein is CASSVVGTSSDIQYF. The full variable domain, with the rest looked up from reference TRBV9 and TRBJ2-4, is DSGVTQTPKHLITATGQRVTLRCSPRSGDLSVYWYQQSLDQGLQFLIQYYNGEERAKGNILERFSAQQFPDLHSELNLSSLELGDSALYFCASSVVGTSSDIQYFGAGTRLSVL.

The chain links TRBV15 to TRBJ2-2, with 7 positions matching TRBD2. V was clipped by 3 bases and J by 2 bases; unmatched bases: 3. Germline V gene lookup returns CDR1 LNHNV and CDR2 YYDKDF (reference sequence). This CDR3 is built from 15 residues. The CDR3 region is CATSRSSGNTGELFF. CDR3 bases: TGTGCCACCAGCAGGTCTAGCGGAAACACCGGGGAGCTGTTTTTT. Looking up the rest from reference TRBV15 and TRBJ2-2 gives the full variable domain: DAMVIQNPRYQVTQFGKPVTLSCSQTLNHNVMYWYQQKSSQAPKLLFHYYDKDFNNEADTPDNFQSRRPNTSFCFLDIRSPGLGDTAMYLCATSRSSGNTGELFFGEGSRLTVL.

J is TRBJ2-3 and V is TRBV9, with D unclear. V dropped 5 bases and J dropped 2 bases, with 9 bases sitting between them. This CDR3 is built from 13 residues. CDR1 SGDLS and CDR2 YYNGEE come from the germline V gene. The CDR3 DNA is TGTGCCAGCAGTCAACTTCTCACAGATACGCAGTATTTT. As protein: CASSQLLTDTQYF.

J is TRBJ2-1 and V is TRBV7-9; a possible D gene is TRBD1 (6 bases). The germline gives CDR1 SEHNR, CDR2 FQNEAQ (reference sequence). The germline V and J ends were trimmed by 7 bases and 4 bases, with 26 bases remaining between them. CDR3 length equals 18 residues. The CDR3 DNA reads TGTGCCAGCAACCACCCCGGGATGGGAACAGGGTATTACAATGAGCAGTTCTTC. Translated: CASNHPGMGTGYYNEQFF. Combining the CDR3 with reference TRBV7-9 and TRBJ2-1 gives the whole variable domain DTGVSQNPRHKITKRGQNVTFRCDPISEHNRLYWYRQTLGQGPEFLTYFQNEAQLEKSRLLSDRFSAERPKGSFSTLEIQRTEQGDSAMYLCASNHPGMGTGYYNEQFFGPGTRLTVL.

The chain has TRBV7-6 and TRBJ1-2; no firm D call. Trimming shortened V by 5 bases and J by 7 bases, and 14 bases separated the two germline ends. This CDR3 has 13 amino acids. Per the germline V gene, CDR1 is SGHVS and CDR2 is FNYEAQ. The CDR3 sequence is CASSPGGFVGYTF. The CDR3 DNA reads as TGTGCCAGCAGCCCTGGAGGGTTTGTTGGCTACACCTTC. Looking up the rest from reference TRBV7-6 and TRBJ1-2 gives the full variable domain: GAGVSQSPRYKVTKRGQDVALRCDPISGHVSLYWYRQALGQGPEFLTYFNYEAQQDKSGLPNDRFSAERPEGSISTLTIQRTEQRDSAMYRCASSPGGFVGYTFGSGTRLTVV.

The V call is TRBV7-8, the J call TRBJ2-7; tentatively, D is TRBD2 (6 bases). Trimming removed 3 bases from V and 7 bases from J, with 13 bases in between. Per germline, CDR1 SGHVS and CDR2 FQNEAQ. This CDR3 contains 13 residues. CDR3 nucleotides: TGTGCCAGCAGCTTCAAAGGGGCGGGGGAGCAGTACTTC. Protein sequence: CASSFKGAGEQYF.

The chain recombines TRBV10-1 with TRBJ2-3; D tentatively reads TRBD1 or TRBD2 (5 bases each). Trimming removed 2 bases from V and 5 bases from J, with 17 bases in between. CDR3 length: 16 residues. In germline, CDR1 is WNHNN, CDR2 SYGVQD (reference sequence). CDR3 in DNA: TGCGCCAGCAGTGAGAAGAGGGGACCCCCTGGAGATACGCAGTATTTT. Its translation: CASSEKRGPPGDTQYF.

This clone has only one observation. This chain joins TRBV15 and TRBJ2-1, with a weak D call TRBD2 (8 bases). Trimming cost V 11 bases and J 5 bases, with 22 bases left between them. Germline V gene data show CDR1 as LNHNV and CDR2 as YYDKDF (reference sequence). This CDR3 is built from 15 residues. The CDR3 DNA is TGTGCCGCGGGGGGTGGTGGGACAGTTAACAATGAGCAGTTCTTC. This encodes CAAGGGGTVNNEQFF.

This clone was detected once. The chain joins TRBV28 to TRBJ2-4, with no clear D. Germline assignment: CDR1 MDHEN and CDR2 SYDVKM. This CDR3 has 15 residues. V was trimmed by 4 bases and J by 0 bases, leaving 10 bases between them. CDR3 DNA: TGTGCCAGCAGTTCCCGGGCCCTAGCCAAAAACATTCAGTACTTC. This sequence encodes CASSSRALAKNIQYF.

In nucleotides, the CDR3 is TGCGCCAGCAGCCTGGATCATAAGGGACGGCTTAATGAAAAACTGTTTTTT. Translation: CASSLDHKGRLNEKLFF. This chain uses TRBV5-1 with TRBJ1-4; D possibly corresponds to TRBD1 (5 bases). This CDR3 region has 17 residues. Trimming removed 4 bases at V and 4 bases at J, with 20 bases between. The V gene's germline CDR1 is SGHRS and CDR2 YFSETQ.

V gene TRBV11-2 combines with J gene TRBJ2-2, with 13 bases lining up with TRBD2. The V and J ends lost 5 bases and 3 bases, in that order; junction bases with no gene match: 3. The CDR3 spans 16 residues. Germline assignment: CDR1 SGHAT and CDR2 FQNNGV. The CDR3 DNA reads TGTGCCAGCAGCCCCGGGACTAGCGGGGACACCGGGGAGCTGTTTTTT. It codes for CASSPGTSGDTGELFF.

The chain couples TRBV7-6 to TRBJ1-2, with a possible D match to TRBD1 (6 bases). Germline lookup yields CDR1 SGHVS and CDR2 FNYEAQ. V gave up 4 bases and J gave up 6 bases, with 18 bases separating them. CDR3 length equals 15 residues. The CDR3 nucleotides read TGTGCCAGCAGCTCCGGGACACCCCTCAAGGATGGCTACACCTTC. Protein product: CASSSGTPLKDGYTF.

Remarks on this clone: Relative to the germline gene, one junction end is altered; a read error may explain this. The V gene is TRBV10-1, the J gene TRBJ2-7; 8 nucleotides agree with TRBD1. The CDR3 is 14 amino acids. Germline values: CDR1 WNHNN, CDR2 SYGVQD (reference sequence). CDR3 residues: CASSESGQGYEQYF. Written as DNA, the CDR3 is TGCGCCAGCAGCGAGTCCGGACAGGGCTACGAGCAGTACTTC.

This sequence joins TRBV6-6 and TRBJ1-1; D gene unclear. This CDR3 comprises 16 residues. Germline lookup yields CDR1 MNHNY and CDR2 SVGAGI (reference sequence). Trimming removed 0 bases at V and 0 bases at J, with 11 bases between. The CDR3 nucleotides are TGTGCCAGCAGTTACTCCCCTGGCCTGCTGAACACTGAAGCTTTCTTT. Translated: CASSYSPGLLNTEAFF.

The chain is built from TRBV6-6 and TRBJ2-4, with 7 nucleotides matching TRBD1. Germline CDR1 reads MNHNY; CDR2 reads SVGAGI (reference sequence). V was clipped by 5 bases and J by 0 bases; unmatched bases: 7. The CDR3 is 16 amino acids. The CDR3 spells CASSQWDSKAKNIQYF. DNA of the CDR3: TGTGCCAGCAGTCAATGGGACAGTAAAGCCAAAAACATTCAGTACTTC.

The chain joins TRBV28 to TRBJ1-2; D might be TRBD1 (5 bases). Germline CDR1 reads MDHEN; CDR2 reads SYDVKM. The CDR3 has 13 residues. V was shortened by 2 bases and J by 7 bases, with 11 bases between the two germline ends. Written as DNA, the CDR3 is TGTGCCAGCAGTTTAGGGGGGTTCCCTGGCTACACCTTC. Protein product: CASSLGGFPGYTF.

CDR3 nucleotides: TGTGCCAGCAGTTCGGACACAGACGTTACCTCTGGGGCCAACGTCCTGACTTTC. The encoded protein is CASSSDTDVTSGANVLTF. The chain couples TRBV27 to TRBJ2-6; D is perhaps TRBD1 (5 bases). The CDR3 runs to 18 residues. CDR1 is MNHEY, CDR2 SMNVEV, per germline (reference sequence). The V and J ends lost 4 bases and 0 bases respectively, with 16 bases between them.

The V and J genes are TRBV2 and TRBJ2-4; D unresolved. Between the trimmed V and J ends, which lost 3 bases and 0 bases, there was a span of 18 bases. CDR1 SNHLY and CDR2 FYNNEI come from the germline V gene. The CDR3 length is 18 residues. CDR3 in DNA: TGTGCCAGCAGTGATTCAGAGGACGAAGTTTTAGCCAAAAACATTCAGTACTTC. Amino acids: CASSDSEDEVLAKNIQYF. Drawing the rest from reference TRBV2 and TRBJ2-4, the complete variable domain is EPEVTQTPSHQVTQMGQEVILRCVPISNHLYFYWYRQILGQKVEFLVSFYNNEISEKSEIFDDQFSVERPDGSNFTLKIRSTKLEDSAMYFCASSDSEDEVLAKNIQYFGAGTRLSVL.